Each of the 8 T cell receptor beta chains below was sequenced from the same sample in a study of T cell repertoires in cytomegalovirus infection. Each CDR3 protein gets one entry after TCRdb re-called the reads with MiXCR. The table shows about 210,000 distinct CDR3 sequences, with around 6.4% occurring only once. Sample: PBMCs. Every receptor here comes from a human donor in good health (CMV status not recorded). Some clones in this sample may be carry-over from other donors' samples.

This clonotype was recorded at least ten times. This sequence joins TRBV7-2 and TRBJ1-5, with D perhaps matching TRBD1 (5 bases). The germline V gene has CDR1 SGHTA and CDR2 FQGNSA. The CDR3 runs 14 residues. Trimming stripped 5 bases from V and 3 bases from J, with 11 bases between. DNA for the CDR3: TGTGCCAGCAGCCCAAGGGGCACCAATCAGCCCCAGCATTTT. Translating gives CASSPRGTNQPQHF. Drawing the rest from reference TRBV7-2 and TRBJ1-5, the complete variable domain is GAGVSQSPSNKVTEKGKDVELRCDPISGHTALYWYRQSLGQGLEFLIYFQGNSAPDKSGLPSDRFSAERTGGSVSTLTIQRTQQEDSAVYLCASSPRGTNQPQHFGDGTRLSIL.

This clonotype was seen repeatedly, ten times or more. The rearrangement joins TRBV20-1 to TRBJ2-1; 7 bases line up with TRBD2. The germline gives CDR1 DFQATT, CDR2 SNEGSKA (reference sequence). V lost 7 bases to trimming and J lost 4 bases; unmatched junction nucleotides: 10. The CDR3 runs to 14 residues. In nucleotides, the CDR3 is TGCAGTGTCACGCTGGGGGGGGGGTACAATGAGCAGTTCTTC. Translation: CSVTLGGGYNEQFF.

At least ten counts were recorded for this clonotype. The rearrangement links TRBV19 to TRBJ2-7; D gene unclear. Per the germline V gene, CDR1 is LNHDA and CDR2 is SQIVND (reference sequence). The CDR3 length is 15 residues. V lost 3 bases, J lost 3 bases, and 15 bases lay in between. The CDR3 sequence: CASSIPRFGSYEQYF. CDR3 nucleotide sequence: TGTGCCAGTAGTATCCCTAGGTTTGGAAGCTACGAGCAGTACTTC.

This clonotype has at least ten counts. CDR3 sequence (DNA): TGTGCCAGCAGCAAGGACAGGGCCGGCAATCAGCCCCAGCATTTT. The encoded protein is CASSKDRAGNQPQHF. This sequence joins TRBV6-2 or TRBV6-3 and TRBJ1-5, with TRBD1 matching over 8 bases. J lost 2 bases, V lost 6 bases, and 6 bases had no gene match. The germline gives CDR1 MNHEY, CDR2 SVGEGT. This CDR3 region has 15 residues.

Ten or more counts support this clonotype. The chain recombines TRBV12-3 or TRBV12-4 with TRBJ1-5; 7 bases line up with TRBD1. The J segment lost 3 bases and the V segment lost 0 bases, leaving 2 bases of the junction unmatched. The CDR3 extends over 15 amino acids. In nucleotides, the CDR3 is TGTGCCAGCAGTTTAGCGGGACAGAACAATCAGCCCCAGCATTTT. Encoded protein: CASSLAGQNNQPQHF.

Ten or more counts support this clonotype. The rearrangement links TRBV10-3 to TRBJ1-3, with 10 bases that match TRBD1. After removal of 8 bases from V and 1 base from J, the junction contained 17 bases not matched to a gene. This CDR3 region has 19 residues. Per germline, CDR1 ENHRY and CDR2 SYGVKD. The CDR3 spells CAILMTVTGTGDSGNTIYF. The CDR3 DNA reads TGTGCCATCTTGATGACTGTGACCGGGACAGGGGATTCTGGAAACACCATATATTTT.

The chain recombines TRBV2 with TRBJ1-2, with 10 bases matching TRBD1. In germline, CDR1 is SNHLY, CDR2 FYNNEI. V was pared by 2 bases and J by 8 bases, with 5 bases of the junction left unmatched. The CDR3 is 14 residues long. The CDR3, as DNA: TGTGCCAGCAGTGAAACGGGGACAGGGGTCGGCTACACCTTC. Translated: CASSETGTGVGYTF.

This clonotype was observed at least ten times. The chain uses TRBV5-1 and TRBJ1-4, with D perhaps matching TRBD1 (6 bases). Germline CDR1 reads SGHRS; CDR2 reads YFSETQ. The CDR3 contains 14 residues. Between the trimmed V and J ends, which lost 3 bases and 5 bases, there was a span of 11 bases. The CDR3 coding sequence is TGCGCCAGCAGCTCGGGGGACATCAATGAAAAACTGTTTTTT. Translated, it gives CASSSGDINEKLFF.